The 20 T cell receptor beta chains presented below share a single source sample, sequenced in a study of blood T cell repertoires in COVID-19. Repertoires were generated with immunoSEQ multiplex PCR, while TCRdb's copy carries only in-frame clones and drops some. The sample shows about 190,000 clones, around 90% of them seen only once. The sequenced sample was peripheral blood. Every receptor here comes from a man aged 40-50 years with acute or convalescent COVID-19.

The CDR3 loop is CASSQGQGDGYTF. In DNA form, the CDR3 reads TGTGCCAGCAGCCAAGGACAGGGCGATGGCTACACCTTC. The chain carries TRBV7-2 and TRBJ1-2, with 8 bases fitting TRBD1. J lost 6 bases, V lost 5 bases, and 5 bases had no gene match. This CDR3 region has 13 residues. Germline CDR1 and CDR2: SGHTA and FQGNSA.

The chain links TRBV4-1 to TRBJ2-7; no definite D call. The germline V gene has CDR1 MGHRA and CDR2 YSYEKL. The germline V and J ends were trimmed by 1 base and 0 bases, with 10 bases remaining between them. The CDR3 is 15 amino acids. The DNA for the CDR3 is TGCGCCAGCAGCCAAGTGTGGCTAGACTCCTACGAGCAGTACTTC. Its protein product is CASSQVWLDSYEQYF.

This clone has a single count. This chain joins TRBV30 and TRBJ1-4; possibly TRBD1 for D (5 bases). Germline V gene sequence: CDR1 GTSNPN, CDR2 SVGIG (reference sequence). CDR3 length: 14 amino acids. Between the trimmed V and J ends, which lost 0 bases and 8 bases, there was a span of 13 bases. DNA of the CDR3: TGTGCCTGGAGTGTAAAGGGGCTAGGGGAAAAACTGTTTTTT. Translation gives CAWSVKGLGEKLFF. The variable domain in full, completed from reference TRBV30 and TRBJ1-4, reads SQTIHQWPATLVQPVGSPLSLECTVEGTSNPNLYWYRQAAGRGLQLLFYSVGIGQISSEVPQNLSASRPQDRQFILSSKKLLLSDSGFYLCAWSVKGLGEKLFFGSGTQLSVL.

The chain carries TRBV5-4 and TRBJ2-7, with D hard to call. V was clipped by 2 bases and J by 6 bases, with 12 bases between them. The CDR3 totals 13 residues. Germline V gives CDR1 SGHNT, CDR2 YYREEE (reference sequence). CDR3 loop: CASSFVHSPEQYF. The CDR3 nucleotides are TGTGCCAGCAGCTTCGTTCACAGCCCCGAGCAGTACTTC. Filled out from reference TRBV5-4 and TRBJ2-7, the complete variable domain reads ETGVTQSPTHLIKTRGQQVTLRCSSQSGHNTVSWYQQALGQGPQFIFQYYREEENGRGNFPPRFSGLQFPNYSSELNVNALELDDSALYLCASSFVHSPEQYFGPGTRLTVT.

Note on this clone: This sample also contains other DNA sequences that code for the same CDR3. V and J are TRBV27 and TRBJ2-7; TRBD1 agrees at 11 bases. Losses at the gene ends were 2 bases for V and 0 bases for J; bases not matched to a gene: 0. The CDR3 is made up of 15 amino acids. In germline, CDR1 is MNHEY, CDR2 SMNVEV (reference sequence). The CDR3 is CASSLGTGGSYEQYF. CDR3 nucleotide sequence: TGTGCCAGCAGTTTAGGGACAGGGGGCTCCTACGAGCAGTACTTC.

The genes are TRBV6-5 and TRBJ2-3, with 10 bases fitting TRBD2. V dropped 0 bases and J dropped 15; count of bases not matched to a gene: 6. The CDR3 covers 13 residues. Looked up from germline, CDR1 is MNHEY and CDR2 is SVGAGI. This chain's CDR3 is CASSYSSGGLQYF. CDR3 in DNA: TGTGCCAGCAGTTACTCTAGCGGGGGGCTTCAATATTTT.

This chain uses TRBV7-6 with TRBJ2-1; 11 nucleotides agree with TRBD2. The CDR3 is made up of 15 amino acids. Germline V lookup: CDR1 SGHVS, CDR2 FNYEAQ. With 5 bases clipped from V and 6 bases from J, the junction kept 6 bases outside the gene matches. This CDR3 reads CASSRSGGVGNEQFF. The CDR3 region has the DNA TGTGCCAGCAGCCGTAGCGGGGGGGTGGGCAATGAGCAGTTCTTC.

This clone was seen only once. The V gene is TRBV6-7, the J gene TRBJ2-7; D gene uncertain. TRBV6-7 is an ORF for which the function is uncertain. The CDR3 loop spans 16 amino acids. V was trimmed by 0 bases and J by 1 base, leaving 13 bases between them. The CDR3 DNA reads TGTGCCAGCAGTTACTCGGGTCAGGATCCATCCTACGAGCAGTACTTC. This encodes CASSYSGQDPSYEQYF.

CDR3 protein: CATSGGDRGSNQPQHF. CDR3 DNA sequence: TGTGCCACCAGCGGGGGGGACAGGGGCAGCAATCAGCCCCAGCATTTT. This rearrangement joins TRBV15 to TRBJ1-5, with 10 bases lining up with TRBD1. Germline trimming cut 5 bases from V and 1 base from J; bases unmatched to any gene: 5. Germline CDR1 and CDR2: LNHNV and YYDKDF (reference sequence). The CDR3 totals 16 residues.

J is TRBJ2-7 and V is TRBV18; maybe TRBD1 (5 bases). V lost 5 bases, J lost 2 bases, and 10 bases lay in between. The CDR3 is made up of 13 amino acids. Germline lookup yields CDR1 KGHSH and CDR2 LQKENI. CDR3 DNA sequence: TGTGCCAGCTCAATACAGGATACCTACGAGCAGTACTTC. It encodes CASSIQDTYEQYF.

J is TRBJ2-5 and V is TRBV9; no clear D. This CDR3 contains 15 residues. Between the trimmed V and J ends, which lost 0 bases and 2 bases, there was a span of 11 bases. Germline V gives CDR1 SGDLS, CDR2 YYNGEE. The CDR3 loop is CASSVGEQFQETQYF. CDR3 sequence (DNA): TGTGCCAGCAGCGTAGGAGAACAGTTTCAAGAGACCCAGTACTTC.

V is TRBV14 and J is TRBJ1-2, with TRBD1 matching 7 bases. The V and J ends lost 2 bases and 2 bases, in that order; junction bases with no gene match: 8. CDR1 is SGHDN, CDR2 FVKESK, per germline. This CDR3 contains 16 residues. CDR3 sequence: CASSQFNGGQNYGYTF. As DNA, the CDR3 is TGTGCCAGCAGCCAATTCAATGGGGGACAGAACTATGGCTACACCTTC.

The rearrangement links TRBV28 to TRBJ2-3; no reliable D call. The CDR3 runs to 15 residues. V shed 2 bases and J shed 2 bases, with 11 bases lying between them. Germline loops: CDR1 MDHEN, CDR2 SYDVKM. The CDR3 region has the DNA TGTGCCAGCAGTTTACCCATGAACTACACAGATACGCAGTATTTT. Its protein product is CASSLPMNYTDTQYF.

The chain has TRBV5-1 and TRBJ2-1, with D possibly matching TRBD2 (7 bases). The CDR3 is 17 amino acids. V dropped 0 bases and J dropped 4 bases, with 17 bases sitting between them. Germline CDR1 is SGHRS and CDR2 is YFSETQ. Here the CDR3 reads CASSLGPAGALYNEQFF. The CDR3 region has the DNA TGCGCCAGCAGCTTGGGTCCGGCGGGGGCCCTATACAATGAGCAGTTCTTC.

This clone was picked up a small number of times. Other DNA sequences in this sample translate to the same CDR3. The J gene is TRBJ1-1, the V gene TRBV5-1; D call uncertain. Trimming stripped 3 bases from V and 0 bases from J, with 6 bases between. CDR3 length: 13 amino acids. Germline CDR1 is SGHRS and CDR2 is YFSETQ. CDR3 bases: TGCGCCAGCAGCTCCAGGATGAACACTGAAGCTTTCTTT. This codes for CASSSRMNTEAFF. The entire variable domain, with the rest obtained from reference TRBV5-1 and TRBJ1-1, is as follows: KAGVTQTPRYLIKTRGQQVTLSCSPISGHRSVSWYQQTPGQGLQFLFEYFSETQRNKGNFPGRFSGRQFSNSRSEMNVSTLELGDSALYLCASSSRMNTEAFFGQGTRLTVV.

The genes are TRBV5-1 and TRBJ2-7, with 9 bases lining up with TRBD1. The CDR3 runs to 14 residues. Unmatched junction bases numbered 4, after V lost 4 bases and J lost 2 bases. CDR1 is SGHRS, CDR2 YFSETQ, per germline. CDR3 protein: CASSRYRGPYEQYF. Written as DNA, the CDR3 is TGCGCCAGCAGCCGTTACAGGGGGCCCTACGAGCAGTACTTC.

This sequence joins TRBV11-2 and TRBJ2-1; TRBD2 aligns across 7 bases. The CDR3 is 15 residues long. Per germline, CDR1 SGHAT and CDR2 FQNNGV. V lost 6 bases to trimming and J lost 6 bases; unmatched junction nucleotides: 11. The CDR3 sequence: CASRIGASGTNEQFF. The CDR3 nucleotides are TGTGCCAGCAGAATAGGGGCTAGCGGAACCAATGAGCAGTTCTTC.

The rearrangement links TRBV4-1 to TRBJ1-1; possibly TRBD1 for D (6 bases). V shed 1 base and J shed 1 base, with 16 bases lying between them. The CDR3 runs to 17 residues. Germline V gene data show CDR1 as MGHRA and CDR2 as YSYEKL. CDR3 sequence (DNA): TGCGCCAGCAGCCAAGGGCCCCCTAGGGGGGGGAACACTGAAGCTTTCTTT. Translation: CASSQGPPRGGNTEAFF.

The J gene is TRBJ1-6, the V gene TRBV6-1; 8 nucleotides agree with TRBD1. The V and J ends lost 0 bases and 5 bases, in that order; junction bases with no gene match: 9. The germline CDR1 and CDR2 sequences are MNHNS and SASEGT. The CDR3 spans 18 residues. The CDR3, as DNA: TGTGCCAGCAGTGAAGCAGCCGCAGGGGGCGTAAATAATTCACCCCTCCACTTT. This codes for CASSEAAAGGVNNSPLHF.

The CDR3 reads CASSWGGLNTEAFF. Written as DNA, the CDR3 is TGTGCCAGCAGCTGGGGCGGCCTTAACACTGAAGCTTTCTTT. The V and J genes are TRBV11-2 and TRBJ1-1; tentatively, D is TRBD1 (5 bases). This CDR3 spans 14 amino acids. Trimming took off 4 bases at V and 2 bases at J, with 11 bases between the two ends. Per germline, CDR1 SGHAT and CDR2 FQNNGV. The full variable domain, its missing parts supplied by reference TRBV11-2 and TRBJ1-1, is EAGVAQSPRYKIIEKRQSVAFWCNPISGHATLYWYQQILGQGPKLLIQFQNNGVVDDSQLPKDRFSAERLKGVDSTLKIQPAKLEDSAVYLCASSWGGLNTEAFFGQGTRLTVV.